This T cell receptor beta chain is from a study of T cell responses to AZD1222 COVID-19 vaccine. Study-wide points: Clonal diversity was possibly underestimated, and the donors were mostly white British, with more females.

As concerns this clone: The target antigen is unknown.

CDR3 length equals 12 residues. From germline, CDR1 is SEHNR and CDR2 FQNEAQ (reference sequence). Trimming removed 11 bases at V and 2 bases at J, with 13 bases between. Method: immunoSEQ multiplex PCR; TCRdb's copy keeps in-frame clones and lacks some. The table records around 110,000 clones, less than 95% of them present only once. The chain joins TRBV7-9 to TRBJ2-7, with D perhaps matching TRBD1 or TRBD2 (5 bases each). This clonotype originated in an adult who received the AZD1222 COVID-19 vaccine. Sequenced here: peripheral blood, sampled 28 days after the second AZD1222 dose. CDR3 in amino acids: CAGSTGTYEQYF. The CDR3 region has the DNA TGTGCCGGGAGCACAGGTACCTACGAGCAGTACTTC.